This T cell receptor beta chain was obtained from a study of T-cell reconstitution after alpha-beta-depleted transplantation in children. Researchers prepared the TCRbeta library using unique molecular identifiers, the study reports. Via MiXCR, TCRdb re-called the PCR reads, giving one row per CDR3 protein. The sample lists about 690,000 distinct CDR3 sequences, 16% seen once, with 0.8% to 1.1% in the top ten. This clonotype was counted a few times. Sequencing used PBMCs from the stem cell graft donor, obtained from the stem cell graft. The TCR was taken from a human donor who donated a stem cell graft to a child with acute myeloid leukemia.

The CDR3 DNA is TGTGCCAGCAGTCGTCGGTGGGGCGAGGCCGAAGCTTTCTTT. Protein: CASSRRWGEAEAFF. The chain carries TRBV12-3 or TRBV12-4 and TRBJ1-1; a weak D match, TRBD1 (5 bases). CDR3 size: 14 residues. V was clipped by 5 bases and J by 8 bases, with 18 bases between them.